The following is a T cell receptor (beta chain) sequence with its context. The data are from a study of control samples from healthy donors and cancer patients. Generated by immunoSEQ multiplex PCR, the TCRdb table keeps only in-frame clones and is missing some. The sample lists around 51,000 clones; under 90% were seen once. The CDR3 runs 12 residues. V was shortened by 2 bases and J by 5 bases, with 7 bases between the two germline ends. Germline assignment: CDR1 KGHSH and CDR2 LQKENI. This clonotype was sampled from a man between 65 and 85 years old in good health. Sequences were obtained from blood. The rearrangement links TRBV18 to TRBJ2-7; D unresolved. This chain's CDR3 is CASSPFPDEQYF. The CDR3 DNA is TGTGCCAGCTCACCATTTCCTGACGAGCAGTACTTC.